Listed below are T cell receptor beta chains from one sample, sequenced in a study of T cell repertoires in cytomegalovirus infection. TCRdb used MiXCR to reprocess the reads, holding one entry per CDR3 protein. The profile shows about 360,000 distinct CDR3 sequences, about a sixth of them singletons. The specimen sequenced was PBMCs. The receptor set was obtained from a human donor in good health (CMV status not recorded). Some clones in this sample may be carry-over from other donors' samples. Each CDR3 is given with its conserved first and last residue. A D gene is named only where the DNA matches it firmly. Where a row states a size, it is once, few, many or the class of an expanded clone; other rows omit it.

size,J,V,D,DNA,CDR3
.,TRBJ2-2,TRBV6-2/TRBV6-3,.,TGTGCCAGCGTAAGGAACACCGGGGAGCTGTTTTTT,CASVRNTGELFF
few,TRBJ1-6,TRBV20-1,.,TGCAGTGCTAGAGATCTCAGGGGTTCACCCCTCCACTTT,CSARDLRGSPLHF
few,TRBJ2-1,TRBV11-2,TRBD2,TGTGCCAGCAGCTTAGGTGGGGTTGCGGGAGTTGGGAATGAGCAGTTCTTC,CASSLGGVAGVGNEQFF
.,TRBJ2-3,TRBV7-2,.,TGTGCCAGCAGCCCGAGCTGGGGGACAGATACGCAGTATTTT,CASSPSWGTDTQYF
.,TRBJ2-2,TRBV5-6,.,TGTGCCAGCAGCACCTTGAGCAGAGACACCGGGGAGCTGTTTTTT,CASSTLSRDTGELFF
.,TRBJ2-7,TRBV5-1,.,TGCGCCAGCAGCTTGCCAAACAGGGATACCTACGAGCAGTACTTC,CASSLPNRDTYEQYF
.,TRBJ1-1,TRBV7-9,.,TGTGCCAGCAGCTTAGGGGCAGCCATGAACACTGAAGCTTTCTTT,CASSLGAAMNTEAFF
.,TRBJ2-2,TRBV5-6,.,TGTGCCAGCGGAAAAACAAGAAACACCGGGGAGCTGTTTTTT,CASGKTRNTGELFF
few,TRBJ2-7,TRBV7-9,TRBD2,TGTGCCAGCAGCATGGGACTAGCGAGGCCAGCGGACGAGCAGTACTTC,CASSMGLARPADEQYF
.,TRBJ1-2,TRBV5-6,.,TGTGCCAGCAGCTTTAGGGGACATGTTGATGGCTACACCTTC,CASSFRGHVDGYTF
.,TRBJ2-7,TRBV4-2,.,TGTGCCAGCAGCTGGGCGACACATATCTCCTACGAGCAGTACTTC,CASSWATHISYEQYF
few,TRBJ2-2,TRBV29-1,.,TGCAGCGTTGAAACTTCGAACACCGGGGAGCTGTTTTTT,CSVETSNTGELFF
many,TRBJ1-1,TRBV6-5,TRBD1,TGTGCCAGCAGTGGAATCCAGGGGGTGAACACTGAAGCTTTCTTT,CASSGIQGVNTEAFF
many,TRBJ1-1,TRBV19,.,TGTGCCAGTAGTTGGGGAGTCGGCACTGAAGCTTTCTTT,CASSWGVGTEAFF
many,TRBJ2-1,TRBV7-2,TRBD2,TGTGCCAGCAGCCAACGGACTAGCGGGGGGGCCGGGAATGAGCAGTTCTTC,CASSQRTSGGAGNEQFF